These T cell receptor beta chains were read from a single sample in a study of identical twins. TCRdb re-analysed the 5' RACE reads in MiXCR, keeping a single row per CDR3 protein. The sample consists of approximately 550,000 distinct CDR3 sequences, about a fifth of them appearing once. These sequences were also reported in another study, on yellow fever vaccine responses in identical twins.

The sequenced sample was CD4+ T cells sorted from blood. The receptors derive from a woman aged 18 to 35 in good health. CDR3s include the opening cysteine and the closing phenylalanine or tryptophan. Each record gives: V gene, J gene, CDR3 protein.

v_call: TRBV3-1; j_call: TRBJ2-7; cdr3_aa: CASSRRTSGGDEQYF
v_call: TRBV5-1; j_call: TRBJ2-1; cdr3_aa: CASSPSGTSGEQFF
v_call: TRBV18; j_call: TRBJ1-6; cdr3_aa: CASSPRLDSKDSPLHF
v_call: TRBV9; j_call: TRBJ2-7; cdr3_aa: CASSVGLGLAGAYEQYF
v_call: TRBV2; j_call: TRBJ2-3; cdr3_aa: CASREAEVGLTQYF
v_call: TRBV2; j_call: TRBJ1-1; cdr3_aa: CASTQLQGNTEAFF
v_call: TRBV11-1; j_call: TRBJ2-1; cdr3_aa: CASSKGLAGGSSYNEQFF
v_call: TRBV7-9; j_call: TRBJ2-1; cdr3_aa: CASSPAPANNEQFF
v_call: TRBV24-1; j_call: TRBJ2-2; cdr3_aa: CATSEGTRSGELFF
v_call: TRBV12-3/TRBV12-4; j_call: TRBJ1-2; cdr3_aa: CASSFRDYGYTF
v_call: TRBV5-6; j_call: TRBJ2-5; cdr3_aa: CASSPPTVQGYRGTQYF
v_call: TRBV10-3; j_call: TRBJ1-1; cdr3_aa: CAINPGGVNTEAFF
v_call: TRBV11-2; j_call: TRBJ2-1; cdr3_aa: CASSSGLAGGTEQFF
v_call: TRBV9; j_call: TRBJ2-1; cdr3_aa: CASSAEGGSNNEQFF
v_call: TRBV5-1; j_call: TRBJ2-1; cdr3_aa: CASSRVGTSGFDEQFF
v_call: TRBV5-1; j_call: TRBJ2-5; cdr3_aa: CASSGADQETQYF
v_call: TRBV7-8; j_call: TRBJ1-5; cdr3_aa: CASSPGQVNSNQPQHF